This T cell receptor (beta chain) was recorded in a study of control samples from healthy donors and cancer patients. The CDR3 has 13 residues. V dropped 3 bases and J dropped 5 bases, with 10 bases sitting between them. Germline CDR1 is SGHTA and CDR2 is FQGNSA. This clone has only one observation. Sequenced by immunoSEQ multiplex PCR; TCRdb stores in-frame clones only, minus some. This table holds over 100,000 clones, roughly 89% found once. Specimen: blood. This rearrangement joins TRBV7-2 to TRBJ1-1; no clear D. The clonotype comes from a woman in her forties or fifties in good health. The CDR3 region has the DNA TGTGCCAGCAGCTTGTACGGGGAGACTGAAGCTTTCTTT. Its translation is CASSLYGETEAFF.